This TCR beta chain was obtained from a study of CD8 T cells in Susac syndrome. Reverse transcription of roughly 0.5 to 1 ug RNA used random hexamers. TCRdb independently ran MiXCR on the immunoSEQ multiplex PCR reads; one entry per CDR3 protein. The data hold roughly 180,000 distinct CDR3 sequences, with about 95% observed a single time. General study findings and limits: The study recognized that its TCR sequencing and HLA analysis covered a relatively small number of individuals.

The TEMRA cells underwent FACS enrichment, while the CD8+ and CD4+ T cells underwent negative isolation. The CDR3 runs to 16 residues. From germline, CDR1 is SQVTM and CDR2 ANQGSEA. Trimming took 7 bases from V and 0 from J, leaving 19 bases between them. A word on this clonotype: Its antigen is currently unknown.

The TCR originated in a human donor in good health. The chain is built from TRBV29-1 and TRBJ2-1; TRBD2 might be the D (5 bases). The sequencing input was CD4+ T cells from PBMCs. CDR3 coding DNA: TGCAGCGCCCACTCTCTGGAGGCCAGCTCCTACAATGAGCAGTTCTTC. Protein: CSAHSLEASSYNEQFF.